A single sample is the source of the 22 T cell receptor beta chains below, sequenced in a study of blood T cells in healthy people across ages (dated by TCRdb to about 2015). Library preparation employed 5' RACE. The second PCR ran for about 6 to 11 cycles and used a J-beta primer mix along with a sample-barcoded 5' primer. TCRdb reworked the public reads: Q25 trimming with fastp, MiXCR clone assembly, productive beta chains retained. Each CDR3 protein appears once, grouped with its most common genes and DNA. Within this sample are around 1,900,000 distinct CDR3 sequences, with approximately 40% of them counted one time only. Of the sample, about 21% is held by the ten largest clones. Material: blood. The receptors originated from a human donor in good health.

This clonotype was observed a handful of times. The chain links TRBV7-9 to TRBJ1-1; D not resolved. CDR3 length equals 14 residues. Germline values: CDR1 SEHNR, CDR2 FQNEAQ (reference sequence). V dropped 5 bases and J dropped 2 bases, with 12 bases sitting between them. The CDR3 coding sequence is TGTGCCAGCAGCCGAATAGAGGTAAACACTGAAGCTTTCTTT. It specifies CASSRIEVNTEAFF.

The CDR3 is CASSPEGGQHYGYTF. The CDR3 nucleotides are TGCGCCAGCAGCCCCGAGGGAGGACAGCACTATGGCTACACCTTC. The chain combines TRBV5-1 with TRBJ1-2, with D perhaps TRBD1 (6 bases). Germline V gives CDR1 SGHRS, CDR2 YFSETQ. This CDR3 has 15 residues. The V end was cut by 4 bases, the J end by 3 bases, with 16 bases between. Looking up the rest from reference TRBV5-1 and TRBJ1-2 gives the full variable domain: KAGVTQTPRYLIKTRGQQVTLSCSPISGHRSVSWYQQTPGQGLQFLFEYFSETQRNKGNFPGRFSGRQFSNSRSEMNVSTLELGDSALYLCASSPEGGQHYGYTFGSGTRLTVV.

This clonotype has more than one count but fewer than ten. The genes are TRBV29-1 and TRBJ2-1; D unclear. Germline CDR1 reads SQVTM; CDR2 reads ANQGSEA. With 3 bases removed from V and 10 bases from J, the gap between germline ends came to 13 bases. The CDR3 consists of 12 residues. The CDR3 region is CSVEVVGKEQFF. CDR3 DNA sequence: TGCAGCGTTGAGGTCGTAGGTAAGGAGCAGTTCTTC.

This clonotype has more than one count but fewer than ten. This chain joins TRBV7-9 and TRBJ2-3; D unclear. V lost 0 bases to trimming and J lost 7 bases, with 8 bases between them. Germline loops: CDR1 SEHNR, CDR2 FQNEAQ (reference sequence). This CDR3 is built from 13 residues. CDR3 sequence reads: CASSLASLHTQYF. CDR3 nucleotides: TGTGCCAGCAGCTTAGCTAGCCTGCATACGCAGTATTTT.

This clonotype was picked up a small number of times. J is TRBJ2-7 and V is TRBV20-1; 11 bases agree with TRBD1. This CDR3 contains 13 residues. CDR1 is DFQATT, CDR2 SNEGSKA, per germline (reference sequence). Unmatched junction bases numbered 6, after V lost 6 bases and J lost 5 bases. The CDR3 loop reads CSAGGQGDHEQYF. CDR3 sequence (DNA): TGCAGTGCAGGGGGACAGGGGGATCACGAGCAGTACTTC.

The chain has TRBV7-2 and TRBJ2-3, with 8 bases aligning to TRBD1. The ends lost 3 bases at V and 4 bases at J; junction bases unmatched: 6. In germline, CDR1 is SGHTA, CDR2 FQGNSA. CDR3 length: 15 amino acids. The CDR3: CASSLSGQGPDTQYF. CDR3 nucleotides: TGTGCCAGCAGCTTGAGCGGACAGGGACCAGATACGCAGTATTTT. Combining the CDR3 with reference TRBV7-2 and TRBJ2-3 gives the whole variable domain GAGVSQSPSNKVTEKGKDVELRCDPISGHTALYWYRQSLGQGLEFLIYFQGNSAPDKSGLPSDRFSAERTGGSVSTLTIQRTQQEDSAVYLCASSLSGQGPDTQYFGPGTRLTVL.

The V gene is TRBV6-5, the J gene TRBJ2-7, with TRBD1 matching over 8 bases. The V gene's germline CDR1 is MNHEY and CDR2 SVGAGI. The CDR3 has 13 amino acids. V lost 8 bases to trimming and J lost 0 bases; unmatched junction nucleotides: 3. CDR3 nucleotide sequence: TGTGCCAGCGCCGACAGGGGCTCCTACGAGCAGTACTTC. Encoded protein: CASADRGSYEQYF.

Points on this clonotype: Compared with germline, one end of the junction differs, possibly owing to a read error. This rearrangement joins TRBV5-1 to TRBJ2-7; possibly TRBD2 for D (6 bases). The J call may be in error: the DNA end matches TRBJ2-5 better. CDR1 and CDR2 from the germline V gene are SGHRS and YFSETQ. The CDR3 spans 14 residues. The DNA for the CDR3 is TGCGCCGGCAGCTCCCCGCAGGAGGGTGAGACCCAGTACTTC. It translates to CAGSSPQEGETQYF.

The V and J genes are TRBV7-9 and TRBJ2-1; 7 bases align to TRBD1. Germline V gene lookup returns CDR1 SEHNR and CDR2 FQNEAQ (reference sequence). The V gene end was trimmed by 1 base and the J gene end by 5 bases; junction bases not matched to a gene: 8. The CDR3 is made up of 16 amino acids. CDR3 sequence reads: CASSLGQGAGHNEQFF. The CDR3 bases are TGTGCCAGCAGCTTAGGACAGGGTGCTGGGCACAATGAGCAGTTCTTC.

As concerns this clonotype: Compared with germline, one end of the junction differs, possibly owing to a read error. The chain carries TRBV6-5 and TRBJ1-6; TRBD1 is a possible D gene (5 bases). The CDR3 spans 14 residues. The germline V gene encodes CDR1 MNHEY and CDR2 SVGAGI. This CDR3 is CASTTQAGRSPLYF. In DNA, the CDR3 is TGTGCCAGCACCACACAGGCCGGTCGGTCACCCCTCTACTTT.

The chain couples TRBV29-1 to TRBJ1-2; no reliable D call. V gave up 1 base and J gave up 8 bases, with 8 bases separating them. The CDR3 has 11 amino acids. The germline V gene encodes CDR1 SQVTM and CDR2 ANQGSEA. CDR3 nucleotide sequence: TGCAGCGTTGAAGGCCCGAGGGGCTACACCTTC. Translated: CSVEGPRGYTF.

The chain couples TRBV29-1 to TRBJ2-4; 9 bases align to TRBD1. The CDR3 is 15 residues long. V lost 0 bases and J lost 8; bases outside the gene matches: 8. CDR1 is SQVTM and CDR2 is ANQGSEA in the germline V gene. In nucleotides, the CDR3 is TGCAGCGTTGAAGACTCTAGGACAGGGGATGACATTCAGTACTTC. It codes for CSVEDSRTGDDIQYF.

About this clonotype itself: A much larger clone lies one base from this, so it may be a read error. The chain employs TRBV14 and TRBJ2-4, with 7 bases that match TRBD1. Judging by the DNA end, TRBJ2-7 fits better; the J call may be wrong. Germline values: CDR1 SGHDN, CDR2 FVKESK. This CDR3 is 18 amino acids long. The CDR3 bases are TGTACCAGCAGCCAATATTTGGAAGTGGGACAGATTCTCTACGAGCAGTACTTC. Translated: CTSSQYLEVGQILYEQYF.

In this sample, this clonotype turned up a few times. The chain has TRBV7-2 and TRBJ1-2, with TRBD1 matching over 7 bases. The CDR3 is 15 amino acids. V shed 3 bases and J 4 bases; nucleotides not matched to a gene: 8. CDR1 and CDR2 (germline): SGHTA, FQGNSA. CDR3 amino acids: CASSLRPGQSYGYTF. CDR3 nucleotide sequence: TGTGCCAGCAGCTTGCGACCGGGACAGAGCTATGGCTACACCTTC.

This clonotype was seen only a few times. The chain employs TRBV29-1 and TRBJ2-1; 11 positions match TRBD2. V shed 0 bases and J 4 bases; nucleotides not matched to a gene: 5. Germline lookup yields CDR1 SQVTM and CDR2 ANQGSEA. The CDR3 consists of 16 residues. The CDR3, as DNA: TGCAGCGTTGAAGACCCTCCTAGCGGGGGGTACAATGAGCAGTTCTTC. Protein sequence: CSVEDPPSGGYNEQFF.

This clonotype was counted many times. V gene TRBV6-5 combines with J gene TRBJ1-2; D is unresolved. CDR1 MNHEY and CDR2 SVGAGI come from the germline V gene. CDR3 length: 15 amino acids. Trimming took off 2 bases at V and 0 bases at J, with 10 bases between the two ends. CDR3 protein: CASSYDGSANYGYTF. CDR3 in DNA: TGTGCCAGCAGTTACGATGGCAGTGCTAACTATGGCTACACCTTC.

The chain is built from TRBV7-6 and TRBJ2-1; D is perhaps TRBD1 or TRBD2 (5 bases each). V was clipped by 0 bases and J by 6 bases, with 12 bases between them. Germline lookup yields CDR1 SGHVS and CDR2 FNYEAQ. This CDR3 is built from 15 residues. CDR3 DNA sequence: TGTGCCAGCAGCTTAGCAGGGGAGCTGGGCAATGAGCAGTTCTTC. The encoded protein is CASSLAGELGNEQFF. The whole variable domain, filled in from reference TRBV7-6 and TRBJ2-1, reads GAGVSQSPRYKVTKRGQDVALRCDPISGHVSLYWYRQALGQGPEFLTYFNYEAQQDKSGLPNDRFSAERPEGSISTLTIQRTEQRDSAMYRCASSLAGELGNEQFFGPGTRLTVL.

This clonotype was observed once. The junction does not match germline at one end; this may be a read error. The genes are TRBV5-1 and TRBJ2-4, with D perhaps matching TRBD2 (7 bases). CDR1 is SGHRS and CDR2 is YFSETQ in the germline V gene. The CDR3 consists of 12 residues. CDR3 nucleotide sequence: TGCGCCAGCAGCTTGGAGGGGGGGTCAGCGGACTTC. This sequence encodes CASSLEGGSADF.

The chain links TRBV15 to TRBJ1-2; no clear D. The ends were cut back, 1 base at V and 3 bases at J, with 15 bases in the middle. This CDR3 is built from 16 residues. Germline values: CDR1 LNHNV, CDR2 YYDKDF (reference sequence). In DNA, the CDR3 is TGTGCCACCAGCAGAGGGGCAGATCCCACTGACTATGGCTACACCTTC. Amino acid sequence: CATSRGADPTDYGYTF.

CDR3 amino acids: CASSQTCEQYF. Here the CDR3 DNA reads TGTGCCAGCAGTCAAACCTGCGAGCAGTACTTC. The V gene is TRBV28, the J gene TRBJ2-7; no definite D call. CDR1 MDHEN and CDR2 SYDVKM come from the germline V gene. This CDR3 comprises 11 residues. V lost 5 bases and J 6 bases, leaving 8 bases between the germline ends.

This clonotype was counted between two and nine times. The chain combines TRBV12-3 or TRBV12-4 with TRBJ1-5; D is unclear. V was trimmed by 3 bases and J by 5 bases, leaving 8 bases between them. The CDR3 is 13 amino acids. The CDR3 DNA reads TGTGCCAGCAGTTTGAACCTTGATCAGCCCCAGCATTTT. Translation gives CASSLNLDQPQHF.

In this sample, this clonotype turned up a few times. The J gene is TRBJ2-3, the V gene TRBV4-2; 12 nucleotides line up with TRBD2. The V gene end was trimmed by 1 base and the J gene end by 5 bases; junction bases not matched to a gene: 4. Germline V lookup: CDR1 LGHNA, CDR2 YNFKEQ. This CDR3 spans 16 amino acids. The CDR3 region is CASSQGGTSGLDTQYF. Here the CDR3 DNA reads TGTGCCAGCAGCCAAGGGGGGACTAGCGGGTTAGATACGCAGTATTTT.